Following are 9 T cell receptor beta chains from one sample sequenced in a study of blood T cell repertoires in COVID-19 (TCRdb year 2020). Libraries were prepared through the immunoSEQ multiplex PCR assay. TCRdb carries this immuneACCESS record with in-frame sequences only. Its versions omit some clonotypes, under half of them owing to an unresolved V gene in the studies checked, with the rest unexplained. The sample has around 15,000 clones on record, approximately 88% of them singletons. The ten largest clonotypes hold roughly 26% of the sample. The material sequenced was peripheral blood. All receptors come from a man aged 55 to 69 with acute or convalescent COVID-19.

This sequence joins TRBV6-5 and TRBJ1-3; D gene unclear. CDR3 length: 15 residues. Trimming removed 6 bases at V and 2 bases at J, with 14 bases between. In germline, CDR1 is MNHEY, CDR2 SVGAGI. CDR3 sequence reads: CASRKPTETGNTIYF. For the CDR3, the DNA is TGTGCCAGCAGGAAACCTACAGAAACTGGAAACACCATATATTTT.

The V and J genes are TRBV6-5 and TRBJ2-7, with D perhaps TRBD1 (6 bases). Germline-derived CDR1 and CDR2 are MNHEY and SVGAGI. The CDR3 sequence is 15 residues long. V shed 7 bases and J shed 5 bases, with 21 bases lying between them. The CDR3 DNA reads as TGTGCCAGCATCAACATCAGGGGTGCAAAGAACGAGCAGTACTTC. Protein: CASINIRGAKNEQYF.

The chain has TRBV15 and TRBJ1-5; 10 nucleotides align to TRBD1. The V gene end was trimmed by 4 bases and the J gene end by 6 bases; junction bases not matched to a gene: 3. CDR1 and CDR2 (germline): LNHNV, YYDKDF (reference sequence). The CDR3 loop spans 14 amino acids. The CDR3 reads CATSIGTGAQPQHF. Here the CDR3 DNA reads TGTGCCACCAGCATCGGGACAGGGGCTCAGCCCCAGCATTTT. Filled out from reference TRBV15 and TRBJ1-5, the complete variable domain reads DAMVIQNPRYQVTQFGKPVTLSCSQTLNHNVMYWYQQKSSQAPKLLFHYYDKDFNNEADTPDNFQSRRPNTSFCFLDIRSPGLGDTAMYLCATSIGTGAQPQHFGDGTRLSIL.

The chain uses TRBV4-2 and TRBJ2-1; 9 bases agree with TRBD2. The CDR3 loop spans 15 amino acids. The germline CDR1 and CDR2 sequences are LGHNA and YNFKEQ. V gave up 4 bases and J gave up 5 bases; unmatched junction bases: 6. The DNA of the CDR3 is TGTGCCAGCAGCCTCTGGGCTAGCGGGGACAATGAGCAGTTCTTC. This codes for CASSLWASGDNEQFF.

The gene calls are TRBV4-1 and TRBJ1-3; D is undetermined. Germline V gene sequence: CDR1 MGHRA, CDR2 YSYEKL. Trimming removed 0 bases at V and 4 bases at J, with 13 bases between. The CDR3 sequence is 16 residues long. CDR3 sequence (DNA): TGCGCCAGCAGCCAAGAGAAACGGTCGGGAGGAAACACCATATATTTT. Protein sequence: CASSQEKRSGGNTIYF.

The genes are TRBV6-5 and TRBJ2-7; TRBD1 agrees at 9 bases. The CDR3 extends over 14 amino acids. Per germline, CDR1 MNHEY and CDR2 SVGAGI. V was clipped by 7 bases and J by 4 bases; unmatched bases: 8. Here the CDR3 DNA reads TGTGCCAGCACTCTGGGACAGGGTACTTACGAGCAGTACTTC. Translation gives CASTLGQGTYEQYF.

This clone was recorded a few times. V gene TRBV18 combines with J gene TRBJ1-5; D remains unclear. In germline, CDR1 is KGHSH, CDR2 LQKENI. The V and J ends lost 2 bases and 4 bases respectively, with 12 bases between them. The CDR3 contains 15 residues. The CDR3 loop reads CASSPIKVANQPQHF. As DNA, the CDR3 is TGTGCCAGCTCACCAATCAAAGTGGCTAATCAGCCCCAGCATTTT.

This CDR3 is CASSQYLGAGNEQFF. The CDR3 DNA is TGCGCCAGCAGCCAATATTTGGGGGCGGGCAATGAGCAGTTCTTC. The chain uses TRBV4-1 and TRBJ2-1; D perhaps matches TRBD1 (6 bases). Germline CDR1 MGHRA, CDR2 YSYEKL. The CDR3 sequence is 15 residues long. V was clipped by 2 bases and J by 6 bases, with 14 bases between them.

V is TRBV7-9 and J is TRBJ1-1; D perhaps matches TRBD1 (5 bases). CDR1 and CDR2 (germline): SEHNR, FQNEAQ (reference sequence). This CDR3 spans 13 amino acids. Trimming left V 3 bases short and J 4 bases short, with 9 bases between. The CDR3 protein is CASSLRGSTEAFF. The CDR3 bases are TGTGCCAGCAGCTTGCGGGGCTCCACTGAAGCTTTCTTT.